The 28 T cell receptor beta chains in this list originate from one sample, sequenced in a study of response to subunit inactivated influenza vaccine. TCRdb re-derived calls from the RT-PCR reads in MiXCR, one entry per CDR3 protein. The repertoire consists of roughly 500,000 distinct CDR3 sequences, with approximately 15% occurring once and the leading ten covering less than 4%. This specimen consisted of CD4+ T cells sorted from PBMCs, obtained less than 30 months after vaccination. The receptors were sampled from a man aged 50-75 years who received an inactivated influenza vaccine.

In its sample, this clonotype was seen a few times. V gene TRBV4-2 combines with J gene TRBJ2-3; no clear D gene. Trimming took off 0 bases at V and 5 bases at J, with 12 bases between the two ends. Germline V lookup: CDR1 LGHNA, CDR2 YNFKEQ. CDR3 length equals 15 residues. The CDR3 DNA sequence: TGTGCCAGCAGCCAAGATCACGTAGGCCTAGATACGCAGTATTTT. Its protein is CASSQDHVGLDTQYF.

This clonotype was picked up a small number of times. V usage is TRBV5-1 and J usage is TRBJ2-3; D is uncertain. This CDR3 is 16 amino acids long. The V and J ends lost 1 base and 2 bases respectively, with 14 bases between them. Germline V gene lookup returns CDR1 SGHRS and CDR2 YFSETQ. This CDR3 reads CASSLLGQQNTDTQYF. CDR3 coding DNA: TGCGCCAGCAGCTTGCTTGGCCAGCAGAACACAGATACGCAGTATTTT.

This clonotype came up a few times. The rearrangement uses TRBV7-2 and TRBJ2-3, with D tentatively TRBD2 (5 bases). This CDR3 is built from 15 residues. In germline, CDR1 is SGHTA, CDR2 FQGNSA. With 4 bases removed from V and 6 bases from J, the gap between germline ends came to 17 bases. The CDR3 is CASSSISFPGDTQYF. The DNA of the CDR3 is TGTGCCAGCAGCTCCATCTCCTTCCCGGGGGATACGCAGTATTTT.

V is TRBV20-1 and J is TRBJ2-5, with a tentative D call TRBD2 (5 bases). Germline values: CDR1 DFQATT, CDR2 SNEGSKA (reference sequence). This CDR3 is built from 13 residues. V lost 6 bases and J 5 bases, leaving 16 bases between the germline ends. CDR3 sequence reads: CSATGTAQETQYF. As DNA, the CDR3 is TGCAGTGCCACGGGAACGGCCCAGGAGACCCAGTACTTC.

This clonotype was seen at least ten times. The chain recombines TRBV28 with TRBJ2-1; 10 nucleotides align to TRBD2. Germline CDR1 MDHEN, CDR2 SYDVKM. The CDR3 sequence is 18 residues long. V gave up 1 base and J gave up 1 base; unmatched junction bases: 7. As DNA, the CDR3 is TGTGCCAGCAGTTTATTCTTGGGACTAGCGCCTTCCTACAATGAGCAGTTCTTC. Residues: CASSLFLGLAPSYNEQFF.

The chain uses TRBV10-3 and TRBJ2-3; D gene ambiguous. The V and J ends lost 5 bases and 8 bases respectively, with 14 bases between them. Germline V gene lookup returns CDR1 ENHRY and CDR2 SYGVKD. The CDR3 length is 13 residues. The CDR3 DNA follows: TGTGCCATCAGTTCGGCTCCTGAACGTACGCAGTATTTT. Amino acids: CAISSAPERTQYF.

The J gene is TRBJ2-7, the V gene TRBV20-1, with 8 positions matching TRBD1. Germline CDR1 DFQATT, CDR2 SNEGSKA (reference sequence). The CDR3 runs 13 residues. After removal of 5 bases from V and 2 bases from J, the junction contained 5 bases not matched to a gene. The CDR3 sequence: CSAGQGAPYEQYF. Here the CDR3 DNA reads TGCAGTGCTGGGCAGGGGGCCCCCTACGAGCAGTACTTC.

As to this clonotype: A much larger clone lies one base from this, so it may be a read error. The chain couples TRBV6-1 to TRBJ2-5; D is uncertain. V shed 5 bases and J shed 5 bases, with 3 bases lying between them. The CDR3 consists of 10 residues. Per the germline V gene, CDR1 is MNHNS and CDR2 is SASEGT. CDR3 amino acids: CASSWETQYF. CDR3 in DNA: TGTGCCAGCAGTTGGGAGACCCAGTACTTC.

This clonotype turned up a few times. This sequence joins TRBV20-1 and TRBJ2-7, with 9 bases aligning to TRBD1. V shed 4 bases and J 5 bases; nucleotides not matched to a gene: 12. Germline V lookup: CDR1 DFQATT, CDR2 SNEGSKA (reference sequence). The CDR3 spans 15 residues. Here the CDR3 DNA reads TGCAGTGCTATAACTTACACAGGGGGCTACAACGAGCAGTACTTC. This encodes CSAITYTGGYNEQYF.

This rearrangement joins TRBV20-1 to TRBJ2-7; possibly TRBD2 for D (5 bases). This CDR3 is 15 amino acids long. CDR1 is DFQATT and CDR2 is SNEGSKA in the germline V gene (reference sequence). Trimming cost V 5 bases and J 5 bases, with 22 bases left between them. This CDR3 reads CSAGRVRGLGDEQYF. CDR3 nucleotides: TGCAGTGCTGGGAGAGTACGCGGGCTAGGCGACGAGCAGTACTTC.

The chain uses TRBV7-2 and TRBJ2-5; no definite D call. This CDR3 is 15 amino acids long. CDR1 and CDR2 (germline): SGHTA, FQGNSA. V was trimmed by 5 bases and J by 3 bases, leaving 16 bases between them. CDR3 region: CASSTTQLGKETQYF. CDR3 nucleotides: TGTGCCAGCAGCACAACTCAACTGGGCAAAGAGACCCAGTACTTC.

This clonotype was seen a handful of times. The rearrangement links TRBV5-5 to TRBJ1-3; no clear D gene. Trimming removed 4 bases at V and 9 bases at J, with 20 bases between. The CDR3 is 15 amino acids. From germline, CDR1 is SGHKS and CDR2 YYEKEE (reference sequence). The CDR3 reads CASSGGTGSGSTIYF. The CDR3 DNA reads as TGTGCCAGCAGCGGAGGAACCGGGAGCGGGAGCACCATATATTTT.

The chain links TRBV20-1 to TRBJ1-1; tentative D call: TRBD1 (5 bases). CDR3 length equals 13 residues. The V gene's germline CDR1 is DFQATT and CDR2 SNEGSKA (reference sequence). V lost 5 bases, J lost 3 bases, and 13 bases lay in between. CDR3 DNA sequence: TGCAGTGCTCCCTCGGGACTCCACACTGAAGCTTTCTTT. Its translation: CSAPSGLHTEAFF.

This clonotype appeared many times. The gene calls are TRBV12-3 or TRBV12-4 and TRBJ2-2, with 7 bases identical to TRBD1. The CDR3 spans 14 residues. After removal of 6 bases from V and 7 bases from J, the junction contained 8 bases not matched to a gene. The CDR3 here is CASSPLQGNGELFF. Written as DNA, the CDR3 is TGTGCCAGCAGCCCCCTACAGGGGAACGGGGAGCTGTTTTTT.

This clonotype was observed a few times. The chain links TRBV4-3 to TRBJ1-1; TRBD1 might be the D (5 bases). The V gene's germline CDR1 is LGHNA and CDR2 YSLEER. This CDR3 has 16 residues. Trimming cost V 0 bases and J 3 bases, with 14 bases left between them. The CDR3 sequence is CASSQDLTGGYTEAFF. Written as DNA, the CDR3 is TGCGCCAGCAGCCAAGATCTAACAGGTGGTTACACTGAAGCTTTCTTT.

This clonotype was recorded at least ten times. The rearrangement joins TRBV12-3 or TRBV12-4 to TRBJ1-6; D call uncertain. The CDR3 has 15 residues. Trimming stripped 3 bases from V and 0 bases from J, with 6 bases between. The CDR3 loop is CASSLGSSYNSPLHF. The DNA for the CDR3 is TGTGCCAGCAGTTTGGGCAGCTCCTATAATTCACCCCTCCACTTT.

V and J are TRBV27 and TRBJ2-7, with D possibly matching TRBD1 (6 bases). V dropped 6 bases and J dropped 1 base, with 10 bases sitting between them. The CDR3 covers 13 residues. Germline CDR1 reads MNHEY; CDR2 reads SMNVEV (reference sequence). This CDR3 is CASRLRGSYEQYF. CDR3 DNA sequence: TGTGCCAGCAGGTTGAGGGGGTCCTACGAGCAGTACTTC.

In nucleotides, the CDR3 is TGTGCCAGCAGCGATAGCGGATCCTACGAGCAGTACTTC. It translates to CASSDSGSYEQYF. The V call is TRBV12-3 or TRBV12-4, the J call TRBJ2-7; TRBD2 is a possible D gene (6 bases). Between the trimmed V and J ends, which lost 6 bases and 1 base, there was a span of 10 bases. The CDR3 length is 13 residues.

This clonotype has a handful of counts. CDR3 nucleotides: TGTGCCAGCAGTCACGCCGACGTTGGGGGGGCCAACGTCCTGACTTTC. This codes for CASSHADVGGANVLTF. The chain carries TRBV6-2 or TRBV6-3 and TRBJ2-6; D is uncertain. The CDR3 is 16 residues long. Germline CDR1 and CDR2: MNHEY and SVGEGT. V was pared by 5 bases and J by 4 bases, with 15 bases between.

The rearrangement links TRBV7-2 to TRBJ2-3; D possibly corresponds to TRBD1 (5 bases). Trimming stripped 1 base from V and 5 bases from J, with 10 bases between. This CDR3 has 14 amino acids. Germline assignment: CDR1 SGHTA and CDR2 FQGNSA. The CDR3 DNA is TGTGCCAGCAGCTTAGTTCCAGGGAAAGATACGCAGTATTTT. Translated, it gives CASSLVPGKDTQYF.

This clonotype appeared a few times. The chain links TRBV20-1 to TRBJ2-7; 7 nucleotides line up with TRBD1. The CDR3 totals 11 residues. V lost 6 bases, J lost 5 bases, and 4 bases stayed unmatched. From germline, CDR1 is DFQATT and CDR2 SNEGSKA (reference sequence). CDR3 sequence: CSADRVHEQYF. The DNA of the CDR3 is TGCAGTGCCGACAGGGTCCACGAGCAGTACTTC.

The CDR3 nucleotides read TGTGCCAGCAGCTTATGGGGGCCGCGTGGAAACACCATATATTTT. Its protein is CASSLWGPRGNTIYF. The rearrangement joins TRBV7-2 to TRBJ1-3, with D tentatively TRBD1 (6 bases). CDR3 length: 15 residues. The germline gives CDR1 SGHTA, CDR2 FQGNSA. V shed 2 bases and J shed 3 bases, with 11 bases lying between them.

This clonotype has more than one count but fewer than ten. The gene calls are TRBV15 and TRBJ2-2; TRBD1 might be the D (6 bases). From germline, CDR1 is LNHNV and CDR2 YYDKDF (reference sequence). This CDR3 has 15 amino acids. Deletions cut 4 bases from V and 4 bases from J, with 13 bases between. CDR3 DNA sequence: TGTGCCACCAGCATCACAACAGGGACCACCGGGGAGCTGTTTTTT. Its protein product is CATSITTGTTGELFF.

This clonotype has a handful of counts. This chain links TRBV18 with TRBJ2-5, with TRBD1 as a possible D gene (6 bases). The CDR3 contains 13 residues. CDR1 and CDR2 from the germline V gene are KGHSH and LQKENI. V lost 3 bases, J lost 4 bases, and 9 bases lay in between. CDR3 sequence (DNA): TGTGCCAGCTCACCCGACAGGCGAGAGACCCAGTACTTC. This codes for CASSPDRRETQYF.

This clonotype occurred a few times. The rearrangement links TRBV20-1 to TRBJ2-7; 10 bases match TRBD1. Losses at the gene ends were 6 bases for V and 5 bases for J; bases not matched to a gene: 10. Germline CDR1 reads DFQATT; CDR2 reads SNEGSKA (reference sequence). The CDR3 covers 14 residues. The CDR3 loop reads CSALRRDRGDEQYF. The CDR3 coding sequence is TGCAGTGCACTCCGGAGGGACAGGGGAGACGAGCAGTACTTC.

This clonotype was counted many times. The V gene is TRBV2, the J gene TRBJ2-1, with a possible D match to TRBD2 (5 bases). Trimming left V 4 bases short and J 7 bases short, with 5 bases between. CDR1 is SNHLY, CDR2 FYNNEI, per germline. The CDR3 runs to 11 residues. Here the CDR3 DNA reads TGTGCCAGCAGTGGACTAAATGAGCAGTTCTTC. It encodes CASSGLNEQFF.

The chain links TRBV20-1 to TRBJ2-7; D ambiguous. Per germline, CDR1 DFQATT and CDR2 SNEGSKA (reference sequence). The ends were cut back, 5 bases at V and 3 bases at J, with 11 bases in the middle. The CDR3 is made up of 12 amino acids. CDR3 region: CSAPDNLYEQYF. The CDR3 region has the DNA TGCAGTGCTCCCGACAACCTCTACGAGCAGTACTTC.

The chain links TRBV6-1 to TRBJ2-7; D possibly corresponds to TRBD1 (6 bases). This CDR3 region has 14 residues. Per germline, CDR1 MNHNS and CDR2 SASEGT. Trimming left V 6 bases short and J 2 bases short, with 14 bases between. As DNA, the CDR3 is TGTGCCAGCAGGATAAACGGACAGACCTACGAGCAGTACTTC. It codes for CASRINGQTYEQYF.